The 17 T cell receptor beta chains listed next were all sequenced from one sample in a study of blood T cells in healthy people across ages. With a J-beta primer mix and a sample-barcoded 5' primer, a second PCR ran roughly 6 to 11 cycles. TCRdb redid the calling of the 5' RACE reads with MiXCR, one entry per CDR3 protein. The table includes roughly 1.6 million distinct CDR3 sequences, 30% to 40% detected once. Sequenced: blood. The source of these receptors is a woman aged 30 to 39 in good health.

CDR3 region: CASSPIPGLASYYEQYF. The CDR3 bases are TGTGCCAGCAGTCCAATACCGGGCCTAGCATCCTACTACGAGCAGTACTTC. The chain couples TRBV28 to TRBJ2-7, with D possibly being TRBD2 (5 bases). Trimming pared 5 bases from V and 3 bases from J, leaving 23 bases between. The germline CDR1 and CDR2 sequences are MDHEN and SYDVKM. CDR3 length: 17 amino acids.

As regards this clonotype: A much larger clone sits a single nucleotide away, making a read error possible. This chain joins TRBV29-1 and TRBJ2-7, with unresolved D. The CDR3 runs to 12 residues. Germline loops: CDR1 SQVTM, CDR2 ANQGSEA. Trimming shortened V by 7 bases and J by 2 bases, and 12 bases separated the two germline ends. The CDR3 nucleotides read TGCAGCGGCCGGACCCGAGCCTACGAGCAGTACTTC. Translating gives CSGRTRAYEQYF.

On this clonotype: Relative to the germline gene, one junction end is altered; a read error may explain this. The CDR3 reads CVSSFGLADSDTQYF. CDR3 DNA: TGCGTCAGCAGCTTTGGACTAGCGGATTCAGATACGCAGTATTTT. The J gene is TRBJ2-3, the V gene TRBV5-1, with TRBD2 identical over 10 bases. Germline CDR1 and CDR2: SGHRS and YFSETQ. This CDR3 is 15 amino acids long.

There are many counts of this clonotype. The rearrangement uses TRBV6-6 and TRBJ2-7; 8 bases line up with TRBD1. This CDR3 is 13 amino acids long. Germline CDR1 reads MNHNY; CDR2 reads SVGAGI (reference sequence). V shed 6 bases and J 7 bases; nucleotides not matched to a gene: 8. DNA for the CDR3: TGTGCCAGCAGCTCGGGACAGGTATGGGAGCAGTACTTC. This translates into CASSSGQVWEQYF.

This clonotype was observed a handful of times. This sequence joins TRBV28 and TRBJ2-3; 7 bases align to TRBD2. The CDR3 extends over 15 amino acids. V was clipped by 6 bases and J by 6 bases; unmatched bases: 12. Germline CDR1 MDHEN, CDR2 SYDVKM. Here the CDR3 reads CASSSASGGMDTQYF. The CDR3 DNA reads TGTGCCAGCAGCTCCGCTAGCGGTGGGATGGATACGCAGTATTTT. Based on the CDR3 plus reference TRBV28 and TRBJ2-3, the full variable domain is DVKVTQSSRYLVKRTGEKVFLECVQDMDHENMFWYRQDPGLGLRLIYFSYDVKMKEKGDIPEGYSVSREKKERFSLILESASTNQTSMYLCASSSASGGMDTQYFGPGTRLTVL.

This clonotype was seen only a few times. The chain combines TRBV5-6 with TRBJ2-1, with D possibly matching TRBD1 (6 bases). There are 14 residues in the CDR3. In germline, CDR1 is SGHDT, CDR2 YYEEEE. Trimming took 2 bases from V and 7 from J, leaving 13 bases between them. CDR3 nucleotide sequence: TGTGCCAGCAGCTTACGATCGAGGGGGAATGAGCAGTTCTTC. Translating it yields CASSLRSRGNEQFF.

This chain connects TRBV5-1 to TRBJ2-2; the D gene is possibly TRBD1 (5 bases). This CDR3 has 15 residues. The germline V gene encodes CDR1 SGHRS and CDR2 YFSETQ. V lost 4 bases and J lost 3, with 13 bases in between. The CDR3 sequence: CASSPRVGDTGELFF. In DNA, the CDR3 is TGCGCCAGCAGCCCCCGGGTAGGGGACACCGGGGAGCTGTTTTTT.

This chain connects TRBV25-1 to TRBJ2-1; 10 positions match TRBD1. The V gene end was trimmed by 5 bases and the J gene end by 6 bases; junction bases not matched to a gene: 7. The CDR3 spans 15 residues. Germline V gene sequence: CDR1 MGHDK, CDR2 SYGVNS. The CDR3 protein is CASSTPGQGSNEQFF. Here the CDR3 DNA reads TGTGCCAGCAGTACCCCGGGACAGGGGTCCAATGAGCAGTTCTTC.

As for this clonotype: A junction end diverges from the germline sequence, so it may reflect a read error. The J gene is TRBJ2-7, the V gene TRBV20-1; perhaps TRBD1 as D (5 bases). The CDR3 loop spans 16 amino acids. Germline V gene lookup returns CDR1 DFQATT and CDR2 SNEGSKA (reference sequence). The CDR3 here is CSAGDPREGEIYEQYF. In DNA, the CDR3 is TGCAGTGCTGGAGACCCCCGCGAAGGGGAAATATACGAGCAGTACTTC.

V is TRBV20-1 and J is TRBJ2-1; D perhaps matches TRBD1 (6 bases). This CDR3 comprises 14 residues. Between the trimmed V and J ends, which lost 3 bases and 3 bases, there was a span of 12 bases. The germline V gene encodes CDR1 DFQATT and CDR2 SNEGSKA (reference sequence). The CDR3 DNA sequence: TGCAGTGCTAGCGGACAGACCTTCTACAATGAGCAGTTCTTC. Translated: CSASGQTFYNEQFF.

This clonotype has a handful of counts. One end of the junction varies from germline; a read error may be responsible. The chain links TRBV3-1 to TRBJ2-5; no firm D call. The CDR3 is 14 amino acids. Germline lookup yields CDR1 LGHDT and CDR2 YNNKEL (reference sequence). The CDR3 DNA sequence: TGTGCCAGCAGCCAAGGGTGGGGTCAAGGGACCCAGTACTTC. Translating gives CASSQGWGQGTQYF.

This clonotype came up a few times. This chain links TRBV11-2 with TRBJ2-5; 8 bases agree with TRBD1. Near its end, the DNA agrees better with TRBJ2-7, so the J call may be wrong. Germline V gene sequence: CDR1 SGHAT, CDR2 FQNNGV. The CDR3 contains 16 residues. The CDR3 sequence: CASSLVIGTGPYEQYF. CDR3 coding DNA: TGTGCCAGCAGCTTAGTTATCGGGACAGGTCCCTACGAGCAGTACTTC.

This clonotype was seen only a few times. The CDR3 sequence: CSARDGAGGHNEKLFF. CDR3 in DNA: TGCAGTGCTAGAGATGGGGCCGGGGGCCATAATGAAAAACTGTTTTTT. J is TRBJ1-4 and V is TRBV20-1; D perhaps matches TRBD1 (6 bases). CDR3 length: 16 residues. Trimming took off 0 bases at V and 4 bases at J, with 15 bases between the two ends. The germline gives CDR1 DFQATT, CDR2 SNEGSKA (reference sequence).

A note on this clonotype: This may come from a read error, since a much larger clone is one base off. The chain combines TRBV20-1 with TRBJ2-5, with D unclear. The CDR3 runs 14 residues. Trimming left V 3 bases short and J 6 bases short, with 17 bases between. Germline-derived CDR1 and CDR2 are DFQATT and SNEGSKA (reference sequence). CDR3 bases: TGCAGTGCTAGTGGCAGCTTGATTTTCCAGACCCAGTACTTC. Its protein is CSASGSLIFQTQYF.

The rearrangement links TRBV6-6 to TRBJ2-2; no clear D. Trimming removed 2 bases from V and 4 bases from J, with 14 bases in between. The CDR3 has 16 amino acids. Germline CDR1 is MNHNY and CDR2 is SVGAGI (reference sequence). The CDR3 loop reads CASSYEGSGGTGELFF. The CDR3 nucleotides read TGTGCCAGCAGTTACGAAGGATCAGGCGGCACCGGGGAGCTGTTTTTT.

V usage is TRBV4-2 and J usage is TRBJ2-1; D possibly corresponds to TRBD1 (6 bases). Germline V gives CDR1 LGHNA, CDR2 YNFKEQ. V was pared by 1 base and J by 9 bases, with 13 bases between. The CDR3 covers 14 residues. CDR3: CASSQVSGVSEQFF. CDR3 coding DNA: TGTGCCAGCAGCCAAGTGTCAGGGGTGAGTGAGCAGTTCTTC.

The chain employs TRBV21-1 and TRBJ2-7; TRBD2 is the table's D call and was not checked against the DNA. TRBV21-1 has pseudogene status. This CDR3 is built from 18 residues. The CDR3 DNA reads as TGTGCCAGCAGCAATTGGACTAGCGGGAGGGAGTGTACCTACGAGCAGTACTTC. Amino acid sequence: CASSNWTSGRECTYEQYF.